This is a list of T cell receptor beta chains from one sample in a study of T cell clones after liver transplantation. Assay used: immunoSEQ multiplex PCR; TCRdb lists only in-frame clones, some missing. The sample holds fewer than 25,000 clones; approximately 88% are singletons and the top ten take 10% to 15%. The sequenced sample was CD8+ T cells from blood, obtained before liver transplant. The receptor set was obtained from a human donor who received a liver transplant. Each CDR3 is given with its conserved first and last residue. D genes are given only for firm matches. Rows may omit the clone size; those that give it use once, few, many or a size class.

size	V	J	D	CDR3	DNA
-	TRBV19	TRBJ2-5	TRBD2	CASSMTSGAAGTREETQYF	TGTGCCAGTAGTATGACCTCAGGCGCAGCCGGGACTAGGGAAGAGACCCAGTACTTC
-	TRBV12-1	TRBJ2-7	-	CASSFGLLAYEQYF	TGTGCCAGCAGCTTTGGTCTACTTGCCTACGAGCAGTACTTC
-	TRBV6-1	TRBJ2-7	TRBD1	CASSGWTGANSYEQYF	TGTGCCAGCAGTGGGTGGACAGGGGCAAACTCCTACGAGCAGTACTTC
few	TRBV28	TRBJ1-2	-	CASSPDSHYGYTF	TGTGCCAGCAGTCCTGACAGCCACTATGGCTACACCTTC
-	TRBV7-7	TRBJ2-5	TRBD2	CASSPRIAGGEETQYF	TGTGCCAGCAGCCCCCGGATAGCGGGAGGGGAGGAGACCCAGTACTTC
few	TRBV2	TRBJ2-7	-	CASSPGTDYEQYF	TGTGCCAGCAGTCCCGGGACGGACTACGAGCAGTACTTC
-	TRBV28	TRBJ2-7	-	CASTPGHTGSYEQYF	TGTGCCAGCACCCCAGGGCACACGGGCTCCTACGAGCAGTACTTC
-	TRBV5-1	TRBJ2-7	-	CASRGFTYEQYF	TGCGCCAGCAGGGGATTTACCTACGAGCAGTACTTC
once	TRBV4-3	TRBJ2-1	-	CASSQGPAVYNEQFF	TGCGCCAGCAGCCAAGGGCCAGCGGTGTACAATGAGCAGTTCTTC
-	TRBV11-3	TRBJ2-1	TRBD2	CASSLGAGEGLNNEQFF	TGTGCCAGCAGCTTAGGGGCCGGGGAGGGCCTTAACAATGAGCAGTTCTTC
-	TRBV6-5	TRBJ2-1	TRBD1	CASSYVSLGGHEQFF	TGTGCCAGCAGTTACGTTAGCCTAGGGGGCCATGAGCAGTTCTTC
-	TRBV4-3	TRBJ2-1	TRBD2	CASSPRRGGPREQFF	TGCGCCAGCAGCCCTAGAAGGGGAGGGCCTCGGGAGCAGTTCTTC
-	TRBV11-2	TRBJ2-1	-	CASSLNSGEHFYNEQFF	TGTGCCAGCAGCTTAAATAGCGGAGAGCATTTCTACAATGAGCAGTTCTTC
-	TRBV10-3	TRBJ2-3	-	CAISESVGPGGTDTQYF	TGTGCCATCAGTGAGTCTGTGGGGCCGGGTGGCACAGATACGCAGTATTTT
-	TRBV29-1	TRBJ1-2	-	CSVDQRTNISRVGYGYTF	TGCAGCGTTGATCAACGGACTAATATATCCAGAGTGGGCTATGGCTACACCTTC
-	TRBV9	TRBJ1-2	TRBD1	CASSEGQGEGYTF	TGTGCCAGCAGCGAGGGACAGGGCGAAGGCTACACCTTC
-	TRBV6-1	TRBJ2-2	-	CASSDPYVMGSGELFF	TGTGCCAGCAGTGACCCGTATGTGATGGGTTCCGGGGAGCTGTTTTTT
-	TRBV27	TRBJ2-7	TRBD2	CASGSRLAGAYEQYF	TGTGCCAGCGGTTCCAGACTAGCGGGAGCCTACGAGCAGTACTTC
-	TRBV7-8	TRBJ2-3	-	CASSLEGGVAQYF	TGTGCCAGCAGCTTAGAAGGAGGGGTCGCGCAGTATTTT
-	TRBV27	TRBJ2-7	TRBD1	CASSLGRGNYEQYF	TGTGCCAGCAGTTTAGGCAGGGGGAACTACGAGCAGTACTTC
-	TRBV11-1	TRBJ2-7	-	CASSQGLPSYEQYF	TGTGCCAGCAGCCAGGGACTGCCCTCCTACGAGCAGTACTTC
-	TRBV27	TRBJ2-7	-	CASSLRGSYEQYF	TGTGCCAGCAGTTTAAGAGGCTCCTACGAGCAGTACTTC
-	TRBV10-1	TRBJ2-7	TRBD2	CASSSGRTPYEQYF	TGCGCCAGCAGCAGCGGGAGAACCCCCTACGAGCAGTACTTC
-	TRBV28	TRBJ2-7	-	CASSPGLAPREQYF	TGTGCCAGCAGCCCCGGCCTCGCCCCAAGGGAGCAGTACTTC
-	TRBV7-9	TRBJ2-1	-	CASSYHPEAEQFF	TGTGCCAGCAGCTACCATCCGGAGGCCGAGCAGTTCTTC
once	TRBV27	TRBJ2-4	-	CASSYQGGIGNIQYF	TGTGCCAGCAGTTACCAGGGGGGGATAGGCAACATTCAGTACTTC
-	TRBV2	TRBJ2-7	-	CASRSLTFYEQYF	TGTGCCAGCAGAAGCCTAACCTTCTACGAGCAGTACTTC
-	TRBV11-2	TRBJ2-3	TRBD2	CASSLQLAGTDTQYF	TGTGCCAGCAGCTTACAACTAGCGGGCACAGATACGCAGTATTTT
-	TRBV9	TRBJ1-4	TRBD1	CASSPGGQDNSNEKLFF	TGTGCCAGCAGCCCCGGGGGACAGGACAATTCTAATGAAAAACTGTTTTTT
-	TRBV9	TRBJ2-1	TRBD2	CASSVGLAGGSNEQFF	TGTGCCAGCAGCGTAGGTCTCGCGGGAGGCTCCAATGAGCAGTTCTTC
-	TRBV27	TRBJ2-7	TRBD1	CASSWGTGEWYEQYF	TGTGCCAGCAGTTGGGGGACAGGGGAGTGGTACGAGCAGTACTTC
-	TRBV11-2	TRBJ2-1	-	CASSSPLYGGDRYNEQFF	TGTGCCAGCAGCTCTCCCCTATACGGCGGGGATAGATACAATGAGCAGTTCTTC
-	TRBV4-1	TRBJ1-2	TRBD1	CASSPTGTVYGYTF	TGCGCCAGCAGCCCTACAGGGACAGTCTATGGCTACACCTTC
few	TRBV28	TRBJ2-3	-	CASMGTAKYTDTQYF	TGTGCCAGCATGGGGACCGCCAAATACACAGATACGCAGTATTTT
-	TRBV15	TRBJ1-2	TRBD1	CATSERRDSGYGYTF	TGTGCCACCAGCGAGCGTAGGGACAGTGGCTATGGCTACACCTTC
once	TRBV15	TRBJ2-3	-	CATSKWGRRSEDTQYF	TGTGCCACCAGCAAGTGGGGAAGGCGGAGCGAAGATACGCAGTATTTT
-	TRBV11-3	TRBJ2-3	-	CASSSGPGDTQYF	TGTGCCAGCAGCTCCGGGCCTGGGGATACGCAGTATTTT
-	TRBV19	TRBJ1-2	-	CASSSGGYTF	TGTGCCAGTTCCTCGGGGGGCTACACCTTC
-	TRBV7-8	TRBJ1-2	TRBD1	CASSHGTGGNGYTF	TGTGCCAGCAGCCACGGGACAGGGGGCAATGGCTACACCTTC
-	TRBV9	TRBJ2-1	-	CASSVESTPSYNEQFF	TGTGCCAGCAGCGTAGAATCGACCCCCTCCTACAATGAGCAGTTCTTC
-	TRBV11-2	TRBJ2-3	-	CASSLAVSDTQYF	TGTGCCAGCAGCTTAGCTGTGTCAGATACGCAGTATTTT
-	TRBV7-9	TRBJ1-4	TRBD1	CASSSRFETGDEKLFF	TGTGCCAGCAGTTCCCGATTTGAGACAGGGGATGAAAAACTGTTTTTT
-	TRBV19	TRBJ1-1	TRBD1	CASSADRAYTEAFF	TGTGCCAGTAGTGCCGACAGGGCTTATACTGAAGCTTTCTTT
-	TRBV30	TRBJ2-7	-	CAWTEGLRGEQYF	TGTGCCTGGACGGAGGGGCTGAGGGGCGAGCAGTACTTC
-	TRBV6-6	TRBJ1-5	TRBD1	CASRQTGRNQPQHF	TGTGCCAGCAGACAGACAGGGAGAAATCAGCCCCAGCATTTT
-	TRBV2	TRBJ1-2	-	CASSEAGQFLYGYTF	TGTGCCAGCAGTGAAGCCGGTCAATTCCTCTATGGCTACACCTTC
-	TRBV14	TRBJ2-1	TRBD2	CASSLGTSHNEQFF	TGTGCCAGCAGCCTCGGGACTAGTCACAATGAGCAGTTCTTC
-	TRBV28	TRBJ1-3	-	CASSLAFWTSYPGNTIYF	TGTGCCAGCAGTTTAGCCTTTTGGACATCCTATCCTGGAAACACCATATATTTT
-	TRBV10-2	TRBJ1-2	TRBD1	CASSEGTGAIYGYTF	TGCGCCAGCAGTGAAGGGACAGGGGCCATCTATGGCTACACCTTC
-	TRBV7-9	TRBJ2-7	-	CASTQTNSYEQYF	TGTGCCAGCACCCAGACCAACTCCTACGAGCAGTACTTC
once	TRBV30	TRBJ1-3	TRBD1	CASAGQGGDTIYF	TGTGCCTCCGCGGGACAGGGAGGGGACACCATATATTTT
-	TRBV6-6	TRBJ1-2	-	CASSYSGEGGDYGYTF	TGTGCCAGCAGTTACTCGGGGGAGGGAGGTGACTATGGCTACACCTTC
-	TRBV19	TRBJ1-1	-	CASSMVTEAFF	TGTGCCAGTAGTATGGTGACTGAAGCTTTCTTT
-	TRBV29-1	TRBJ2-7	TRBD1	CSVRTVLTGYEQYF	TGCAGCGTGCGCACCGTTTTGACAGGGTACGAGCAGTACTTC
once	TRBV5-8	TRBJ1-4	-	CASSLRGMGNEKLFF	TGTGCCAGCAGCTTGAGGGGGATGGGGAATGAAAAACTGTTTTTT
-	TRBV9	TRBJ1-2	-	CASSVGNMWQGDSNYGYTF	TGTGCCAGCAGCGTAGGGAATATGTGGCAAGGCGATTCTAACTATGGCTACACCTTC
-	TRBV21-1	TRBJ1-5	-	CASSKVARGQPQHF	TGTGCCAGCAGCAAAGTAGCCAGGGGGCAGCCCCAGCATTTT